This TCR beta chain was obtained from a study of blood T cell dynamics during melanoma immunotherapy. The time point is: week 3, after first cycle of checkpoint inhibitor. The data were produced by immunoSEQ multiplex PCR, yet TCRdb's version contains in-frame clones alone and is incomplete. The sample lists 11,000 or so clones, roughly 80% occurring once. The receptor was isolated from a human donor with melanoma. The sequenced sample was blood, obtained from a patient treated with checkpoint blockade.

CDR3 in amino acids: CASSLATTALYGYTF. CDR3 DNA: TGTGCCAGCAGCTTAGCGACCACAGCCCTCTATGGCTACACCTTC. The rearrangement links TRBV2 to TRBJ1-2; unclear D gene. Trimming removed 6 bases at V and 4 bases at J, with 18 bases between. CDR3 length: 15 residues. Germline-derived CDR1 and CDR2 are SNHLY and FYNNEI.